Reported below is one T cell receptor (beta chain). Within the sample, other DNA sequences also encode this same CDR3. This record belongs to a study of cytomegalovirus exposure and HLA in healthy donors. PCR involved 60 Vbeta and 13 Jbeta primers. Measured with immunoSEQ multiplex PCR; TCRdb has only the in-frame clones, and not every one. The repertoire holds around 180,000 clones, with 80% to 90% as singletons. The CDR3 consists of 13 residues. CDR1 and CDR2 (germline): SNHLY, FYNNEI. V dropped 6 bases and J dropped 6 bases, with 14 bases sitting between them. J is TRBJ1-2 and V is TRBV2, with a tentative D call TRBD1 (5 bases). This sequence originates from a girl aged 10-17 years in good health and CMV-seropositive. Source material: PBMCs. The CDR3 loop reads CASRLQVSNGYTF. In DNA, the CDR3 is TGTGCCAGCAGATTACAGGTTAGCAATGGCTACACCTTC.